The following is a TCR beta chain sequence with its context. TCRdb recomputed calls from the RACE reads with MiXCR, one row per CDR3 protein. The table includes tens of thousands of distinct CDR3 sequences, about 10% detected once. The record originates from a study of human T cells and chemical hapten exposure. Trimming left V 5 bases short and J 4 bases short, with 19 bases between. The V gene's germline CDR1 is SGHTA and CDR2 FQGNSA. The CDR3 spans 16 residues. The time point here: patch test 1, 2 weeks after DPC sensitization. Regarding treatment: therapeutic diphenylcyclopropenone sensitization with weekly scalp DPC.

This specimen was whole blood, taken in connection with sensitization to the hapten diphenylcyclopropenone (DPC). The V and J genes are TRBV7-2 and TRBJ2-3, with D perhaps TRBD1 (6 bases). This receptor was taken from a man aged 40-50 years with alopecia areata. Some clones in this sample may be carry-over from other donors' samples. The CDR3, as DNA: TGTGCCAGCAGCCGAATGGGTAGCAAGGGGGCAGATACGCAGTATTTT. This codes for CASSRMGSKGADTQYF. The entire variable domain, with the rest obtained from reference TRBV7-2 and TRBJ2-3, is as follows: GAGVSQSPSNKVTEKGKDVELRCDPISGHTALYWYRQSLGQGLEFLIYFQGNSAPDKSGLPSDRFSAERTGGSVSTLTIQRTQQEDSAVYLCASSRMGSKGADTQYFGPGTRLTVL.